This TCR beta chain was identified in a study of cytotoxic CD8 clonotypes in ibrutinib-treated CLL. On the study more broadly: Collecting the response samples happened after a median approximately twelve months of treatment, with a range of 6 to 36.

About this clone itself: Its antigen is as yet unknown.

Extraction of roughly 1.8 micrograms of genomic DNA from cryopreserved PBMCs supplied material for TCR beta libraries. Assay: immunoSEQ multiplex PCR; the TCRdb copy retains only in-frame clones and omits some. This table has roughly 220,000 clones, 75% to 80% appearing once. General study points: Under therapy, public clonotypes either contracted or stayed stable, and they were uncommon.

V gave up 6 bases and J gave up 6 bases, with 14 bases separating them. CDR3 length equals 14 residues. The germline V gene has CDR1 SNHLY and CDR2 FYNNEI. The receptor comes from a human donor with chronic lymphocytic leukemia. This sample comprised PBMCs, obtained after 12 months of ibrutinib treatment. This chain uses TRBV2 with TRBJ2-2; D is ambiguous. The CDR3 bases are TGTGCCAGCAGCCGATCCCTGGGCCCCGGGGAGCTGTTTTTT. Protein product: CASSRSLGPGELFF.